Below are 11 T cell receptor beta chains sequenced from a single sample in a study of cytomegalovirus exposure and HLA in healthy donors (dated by TCRdb to the late 2010s). The library was produced with the immunoSEQ multiplex PCR assay. The multiplex PCR relied on a mix of 60 forward primers for TCR Vbeta segments and 13 reverse primers for TCR Jbeta segments. The immuneACCESS repertoire file appears here via TCRdb, limited to in-frame rearrangements. These files lack a portion of the clones; in checked studies, under half of the deficit traces to unresolved V genes, and the cause of the others is not known. The sample has hundreds of thousands of clones on record, over 75% of them singletons. The ten biggest clones cover around 2% of the sample. The sequenced sample was PBMCs. The source is a man aged 18 to 29 in good health and CMV-seronegative.

V is TRBV10-1 and J is TRBJ2-5; D uncertain. Per the germline V gene, CDR1 is WNHNN and CDR2 is SYGVQD (reference sequence). The CDR3 has 12 amino acids. With 4 bases removed from V and 5 bases from J, the gap between germline ends came to 8 bases. In DNA form, the CDR3 reads TGCGCCAGCAGTGTCCGGTTGGAGACCCAGTACTTC. Encoded protein: CASSVRLETQYF.

The chain recombines TRBV27 with TRBJ1-5; D perhaps matches TRBD1 (6 bases). The CDR3 is 15 residues long. Trimming stripped 5 bases from V and 0 bases from J, with 11 bases between. CDR1 is MNHEY and CDR2 is SMNVEV in the germline V gene (reference sequence). Written as DNA, the CDR3 is TGTGCCAGCAGTCAGGGGACAACTAGCAATCAGCCCCAGCATTTT. Its protein product is CASSQGTTSNQPQHF.

This clone occurred once. The genes are TRBV4-2 and TRBJ2-5, with 13 bases that match TRBD2. The CDR3 covers 20 residues. In germline, CDR1 is LGHNA, CDR2 YNFKEQ. V trimming: 0 bases; J trimming: 5 bases; junction bases outside the gene matches: 15. CDR3 in amino acids: CASSQEPKGTSGVLGETQYF. The CDR3 coding sequence is TGTGCCAGCAGCCAAGAGCCGAAAGGGACTAGCGGGGTTCTTGGGGAGACCCAGTACTTC.

The V and J genes are TRBV7-3 and TRBJ1-1; 8 bases are a match to TRBD1. In germline, CDR1 is SGHTA, CDR2 FQGTGA. CDR3 length: 15 amino acids. V was pared by 5 bases and J by 7 bases, with 12 bases of the junction left unmatched. The CDR3 DNA is TGTGCCAGCAGCCCAACGGACAGGGCCAGTGGTGAAGCTTTCTTT. This encodes CASSPTDRASGEAFF.

Worth noting for this clone: One end of the junction is discordant with germline, which a read error may explain. The CDR3 loop reads CSSSLTGDNQPQHF. The DNA for the CDR3 is TGTTCCAGCAGCTTAACCGGGGACAATCAGCCCCAGCATTTT. V is TRBV7-9 and J is TRBJ1-5, with unresolved D. The CDR3 is 14 residues long. Per germline, CDR1 SEHNR and CDR2 FQNEAQ (reference sequence).

The rearrangement links TRBV7-2 to TRBJ2-7; D unclear. The CDR3 spans 13 residues. V was trimmed by 1 base and J by 2 bases, leaving 6 bases between them. Germline V gene lookup returns CDR1 SGHTA and CDR2 FQGNSA. The CDR3 DNA sequence: TGTGCCAGCAGCTTAGTGGAGACCTACGAGCAGTACTTC. This sequence encodes CASSLVETYEQYF.

In this sample, this clone turned up once. The CDR3 spells CASRTGGYNEQFF. In DNA, the CDR3 is TGTGCCAGCAGGACAGGGGGCTACAATGAGCAGTTCTTC. The chain carries TRBV6-5 and TRBJ2-1; 9 bases line up with TRBD1. Germline trimming cut 6 bases from V and 3 bases from J; bases unmatched to any gene: 0. Germline V gene data show CDR1 as MNHEY and CDR2 as SVGAGI. The CDR3 is 13 amino acids.

V is TRBV18 and J is TRBJ1-1; 7 nucleotides match TRBD1. The CDR3 covers 16 residues. Germline CDR1 reads KGHSH; CDR2 reads LQKENI. V was pared by 0 bases and J by 1 base, with 5 bases of the junction left unmatched. The CDR3 loop reads CASSPPQGVGNTEAFF. The DNA of the CDR3 is TGTGCCAGCTCACCACCCCAGGGGGTCGGGAACACTGAAGCTTTCTTT.

This chain links TRBV30 with TRBJ2-3; the match to TRBD2 covers 14 bases. Germline trimming cut 0 bases from V and 4 bases from J; bases unmatched to any gene: 3. The CDR3 extends over 16 amino acids. The germline CDR1 and CDR2 sequences are GTSNPN and SVGIG (reference sequence). The CDR3 region has the DNA TGTGCCTGGAGTGTTGGGACTAGCGGGGGTTCAGATACGCAGTATTTT. It translates to CAWSVGTSGGSDTQYF. Using reference TRBV30 and TRBJ2-3 for the parts outside the CDR3, the full variable domain is SQTIHQWPATLVQPVGSPLSLECTVEGTSNPNLYWYRQAAGRGLQLLFYSVGIGQISSEVPQNLSASRPQDRQFILSSKKLLLSDSGFYLCAWSVGTSGGSDTQYFGPGTRLTVL.

The DNA for the CDR3 is TGTGCCAGCAGCCTAAGAGGTTGGTTTAGCAATCAGCCCCAGCATTTT. It translates to CASSLRGWFSNQPQHF. The rearrangement links TRBV21-1 to TRBJ1-5. TRBV21-1 is recorded as a pseudogene. CDR3 length: 16 amino acids.

This chain links TRBV6-5 with TRBJ1-2; D call uncertain. Trimming left V 8 bases short and J 8 bases short, with 21 bases between. The CDR3 is made up of 14 amino acids. From germline, CDR1 is MNHEY and CDR2 SVGAGI. As DNA, the CDR3 is TGTGCCAGCGGAGAAATCGAGAGGACTTGGGGCTACACCTTC. Its protein product is CASGEIERTWGYTF.